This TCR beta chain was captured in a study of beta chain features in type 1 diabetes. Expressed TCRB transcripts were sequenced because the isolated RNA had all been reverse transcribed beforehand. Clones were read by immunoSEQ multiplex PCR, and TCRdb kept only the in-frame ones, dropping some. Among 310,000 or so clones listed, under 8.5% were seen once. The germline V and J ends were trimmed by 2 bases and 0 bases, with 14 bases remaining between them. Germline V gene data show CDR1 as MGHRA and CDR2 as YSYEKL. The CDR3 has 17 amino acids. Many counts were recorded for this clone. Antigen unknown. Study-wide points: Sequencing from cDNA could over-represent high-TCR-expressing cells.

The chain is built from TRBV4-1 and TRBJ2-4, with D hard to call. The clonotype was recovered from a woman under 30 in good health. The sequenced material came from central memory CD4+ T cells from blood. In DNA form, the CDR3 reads TGCGCCAGCAGCCAACCTTCAGGCTATGGAGCCAAAAACATTCAGTACTTC. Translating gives CASSQPSGYGAKNIQYF.